One T cell receptor (beta chain) is described in this entry. The sample holds a few counts of this clone. The specificity of this receptor is unknown. The sample holds no much larger clone one base away, and base qualities are not on file. The entry originates in a study of cytomegalovirus exposure and HLA in healthy donors listed by TCRdb under 2017. For context, the study as a whole: According to an earlier analysis of several hundred of the donors, about 180 million T cells yielded 117 million unique TCR beta sequences and around 300 Gb of sequence data. Because of strong linkage in the cohort, roughly five DR-DQ haplotypes were treated as single units for association and clustering. The study aimed to test whether cataloging public T cell receptors could reveal signatures of past pathogen exposure. The T cell repertoires of 550 to 850 subjects were profiled by immunosequencing and related to cytomegalovirus serostatus. Of the roughly 400 genotyped donors, roughly 76% were placed in the genetic ancestry cluster associated with self-reported Caucasian donors. Every discovery cohort repertoire had been produced on one sequencing platform. The number of typed donors differed by locus: about 620-630 for A, B, C, DRB1 and DQB1; roughly 510 for DQA1; 600 to 610 for DPA1; and roughly 470 for DPB1. Genome-wide SNP genotypes for about 65% of the 666 donors were used in a later genetic analysis, which treated that subset as a discovery cohort. Donor age, sex, ethnicity and CMV serostatus were compiled together with the repertoire data. In a later analysis, previously published TCR beta repertoires from 550 to 750 donors were re-analyzed and high-resolution HLA genotyping was added so that TCR occurrence patterns could be studied. Along with the approximately 620-subject first cohort, a separate validation cohort of over a hundred different subjects was used. Among a few hundred genotyped donors of the cohort, an average of roughly 240,000 unique TCR beta nucleotide sequences were sequenced per donor, around 18% of them non-productive. Both class I and class II loci were covered by HLA typing, at four-digit resolution. To predict cytomegalovirus infection status, the study brought together high-throughput TCR immunosequencing, statistical association of individual TCRs with disease status, and machine learning. An earlier analysis of about 600 of the donors used high-throughput TCR beta sequencing to judge whether each TCR beta V gene segment behaved as functional or pseudogenic. An early release that covered approximately 600 HLA-typed donors contained around 300 gigabases of sequencing data and 85 million to 100 million unique TCR sequences. Rather than drawing on any new phenotypic data, the later analysis identified candidate immune exposures from TCR beta sequences and the way those sequences occurred across donors. The full study reports these points: Only TCR beta chains were sequenced in this cohort, and the absence of alpha or paired-chain data limited detectable features. Several of the top co-occurrence clusters appeared to be linked to parvovirus B19, influenza, CMV and Epstein-Barr virus, according to a later analysis. Assigning TCR associations to individual alleles was difficult when HLA alleles, especially DR and DQ, strongly co-occurred. The 87-base-pair reads could not distinguish some IMGT-functional V segments, including TRBV6-2 and TRBV6-3, so those segments were excluded. The earlier analysis of almost 600 of the donors excluded 15 to 20 rarely observed V segments, including chromosome 9 orphons, because counts were too low. The sequencing pipeline was judged likely to have produced a cluster of highly shared sequence variants as a technical artifact. A later analysis found that most CMV-associated TCR beta chains appeared HLA-restricted, with HLA associations seemingly driven largely by CMV exposure. The only immune exposure information available for the cohort was CMV serostatus. A further reported finding was that TCR beta sequences accurately predicted the HLA-A and HLA-B alleles for most subjects in the first cohort. In a later analysis, TCR association rates were found to vary across HLA loci, with the most associated TCRs seen for DRB1 alleles and the fewest for HLA-C alleles. An association between a missense DCLRE1C variant and V-gene and J-gene trimming of TCR beta chains was found in a later genetic analysis and replicated in an independent cohort. The presence/absence analyses assumed that sequencing depth was roughly uniform across donors, and that assumption may not be true. Broadly in line with IMGT annotations, most TCR beta V segments showed up in productive rearrangements about 87% or about 30% of the time in an earlier analysis of several hundred of the donors. Compared with the 666-donor mean, donors in an Asian-associated ancestry cluster had fewer N-insertions in productive TCRs, according to a later genetic analysis. Because HLA typing was unavailable for some donors at each locus, only the typed subset was used in association tests. The study listed 150 to 200 TCR beta chains as associated with cytomegalovirus. In vitro tests confirmed that three of the cytomegalovirus-associated TCR beta chains recognize cytomegalovirus antigens. The classifier was reported to diagnose cytomegalovirus status with high specificity and sensitivity in both the original cohort and the validation cohort. According to the authors, the approach could potentially be generalized to other disease states and immunological phenotypes. Linkage disequilibrium might explain the correlated functional status among segregating V segments, but an unknown experimental factor could not be excluded. A later analysis found that HLA-associated TCR beta chains were more clonally expanded and had lower generation probabilities than equally common non-associated chains. Most TCR sequences were observed very rarely across donors, whereas some public TCRs were present in many individuals. At a false discovery rate of 0.05, a later analysis linked around 17,000 TCR beta sequences to specific HLA alleles.

The cohort consisted of 600 to 750 healthy bone marrow donors. At the time of sampling, all cohort members were nominally healthy, though unrecorded immune exposures were likely present. The donor was CMV seropositive and belonged to the group of 250 to 300 seropositive cohort members. Each donor provided a peripheral blood sample, and peripheral blood mononuclear cells were used for TCR beta sequencing. The Qiagen DNeasy Blood Extraction Kit was used to extract genomic DNA from the blood cell samples. Receptor libraries were prepared by the immunoSEQ multiplex PCR assay. The multiplex PCR relied on a mix of 60 forward primers for TCR Vbeta segments and 13 reverse primers for TCR Jbeta segments. The CDR3 region of rearranged TCR beta genes was amplified from genomic DNA with a multiplex PCR assay. On the Illumina HiSeq System, the amplified TCR beta libraries were sequenced as 87-base-pair reads. Per the source publication's procedure: A later analysis tallied some 79 million unique TCR beta chains across the 610 or so repertoires, and approximately 12 million of those chains were shared by two or more donors. A nearest-neighbor algorithm error-corrected the raw reads and collapsed the reads into unique sequences, merging closely related sequences to remove PCR and sequencing errors. To assign V, D and J gene segments, CDR3 sequences were aligned to IMGT reference sequences. For a sequence to be retained, at least a six-nucleotide match to both a V gene segment and a J gene segment was required. A rearrangement counted as productive if the CDR3 had no stop codons and remained in frame with V and J, and every other rearrangement counted as non-productive. Following IMGT convention, CDR3 was defined as the stretch from the second conserved V-encoded cysteine to the conserved J-encoded phenylalanine. The earlier analysis of about 640 of the donors excluded any sequence lacking an unambiguous match to a single V gene segment. In an earlier analysis of 500 to 750 of the donors, V segments were called functional above 56.7% productive rearrangements and were called segregating when the between-donor standard deviation exceeded 5%. A statistical classification framework was built to diagnose cytomegalovirus status from the catalog of TCR beta chain sequences. In a later analysis, V and J genes were assigned by comparing TCR nucleotide sequences against IMGT/GENE-DB human TR gene sequences. In a later analysis, CDR3 sequences and most-parsimonious VDJ recombination scenarios were assigned using the TCRdist pipeline. In a later analysis, each TCR beta chain was defined by its CDR3 amino acid sequence together with its V-gene family, and reads lacking a unique V-gene family were excluded. A later analysis removed 500 to 600 highly shared, low-generation-probability nucleotide sequences to deal with suspected cross-contamination and a sequencing artifact. In a later analysis, a clonal expansion index was calculated for each public chain from normalized within-repertoire ranks of inferred template counts. In a later analysis, generation probabilities were computed with a VDJ recombination model fitted to out-of-frame rearrangements, and the resulting probabilities were checked against IGoR. Hypergeometric tests were used in a later analysis to score TCR-TCR, TCR-HLA and TCR-CMV co-occurrence, with a repertoire-size bias correction applied to the TCR pairs. To estimate false discovery rates, a later analysis permuted the HLA or CMV assignments 20 times. A later analysis grouped co-occurring TCRs with DBSCAN, adding TCRdist sequence similarity when clustering within HLA-allele-positive subsets. Co-occurrence clustering excluded repertoires with fewer than 30,000 or more than 120,000 public chains, plus five with anomalous nucleotide sharing. TCRdb limited this immuneACCESS table to in-frame rearrangements with V and J called. A share of clones is missing; checked studies link under half to unresolved V genes, and the rest is unexplained. That table furnishes V, J and clone size, whereas the DNA furnished D and trimming. For this sample the table gives roughly 140,000 clones, of which just under 85% were detected only once. Around 4.3% of the sample rests with the top ten.

CDR1 SNHLY and CDR2 FYNNEI were looked up in the germline V gene. V was cut back by 6 bases and J by 7 bases, leaving a gap of 9 bases between them. The cysteine opens and the phenylalanine closes a CDR3 of 11 amino acids. The retained sequence is limited to the CDR3, 33 bases, with the frame set at the first base. The chain links TRBV2 with TRBJ2-5, with an unclear D gene assignment. The TCR was taken from a man aged 35 to 55 in good health and CMV-seropositive. Material for sequencing was PBMCs. Read as DNA, the sequence is TGTGCCAGCAGCCCCTTCGTGACCCAGTACTTC. Its translation is CASSPFVTQYF.